This is a list of T cell receptor beta chains from one sample in a study of cytomegalovirus exposure and HLA in healthy donors. Clones were read by immunoSEQ multiplex PCR, and TCRdb kept only the in-frame ones, dropping some. Here the sample spans 140,000 to 150,000 clones, approximately 80% being singletons. The sample taken for sequencing was PBMCs. These TCRs come from a young woman in good health and CMV-seropositive. CDR3s include the opening cysteine and the closing phenylalanine or tryptophan. A D gene is named only where the DNA matches it firmly. A clone size is listed for some rows: how often the clone was seen (once, few, many), or a class if it is expanded.

abundance	v_gene	d_gene	j_gene	CDR3aa	CDR3nt
medium-sized	TRBV19	TRBD1	TRBJ2-7	CASSMGDRDYEQYF	TGTGCCAGTAGTATGGGGGACAGGGATTACGAGCAGTACTTC
-	TRBV11-2	-	TRBJ2-7	CASTGFYEQYF	TGTGCCAGCACAGGGTTCTACGAGCAGTACTTC
-	TRBV7-9	-	TRBJ2-5	CASSDRRGRETQYF	TGTGCCAGCAGCGATCGGCGAGGGCGAGAGACCCAGTACTTC
once	TRBV5-1	-	TRBJ1-5	CASSLGTGPYSNQPQHF	TGCGCCAGCAGCTTGGGCACAGGGCCGTATAGCAATCAGCCCCAGCATTTT
-	TRBV6-5	TRBD2	TRBJ2-3	CASGLAGASTDTQYF	TGTGCCAGCGGCTTAGCGGGGGCCAGCACAGATACGCAGTATTTT
few	TRBV19	-	TRBJ2-1	CASSIGPYNEQFF	TGTGCCAGTAGTATTGGGCCGTACAATGAGCAGTTCTTC
-	TRBV9	TRBD1	TRBJ1-1	CASSANRGSVNTEAFF	TGTGCCAGCAGCGCAAACAGGGGGTCGGTGAACACTGAAGCTTTCTTT
-	TRBV6-5	TRBD1	TRBJ1-1	CASSSPTGGNAEAFF	TGTGCCAGCAGTTCCCCGACAGGGGGGAACGCTGAAGCTTTCTTT
few	TRBV5-1	TRBD1	TRBJ2-1	CASSPKGRGEQFF	TGCGCCAGCAGCCCGAAAGGCAGGGGGGAGCAGTTCTTC
-	TRBV2	-	TRBJ2-4	CASSNSQVAKNIQYF	TGTGCCAGCAGTAACAGTCAGGTAGCCAAAAACATTCAGTACTTC
-	TRBV30	-	TRBJ1-2	CAWIPPTGYGYTF	TGTGCCTGGATTCCCCCGACAGGCTATGGCTACACCTTC
-	TRBV29-1	TRBD2	TRBJ2-7	CSVGEGIGYEQYF	TGCAGCGTTGGGGAGGGCATTGGCTACGAGCAGTACTTC
medium-sized	TRBV6-4	TRBD2	TRBJ2-3	CASSEGTSGTDTQYF	TGTGCCAGCAGTGAAGGGACTAGCGGCACAGATACGCAGTATTTT
-	TRBV6-6	TRBD1	TRBJ1-2	CASRAGTGVGGYTF	TGTGCCAGCAGGGCGGGGACAGGGGTTGGTGGCTACACCTTC